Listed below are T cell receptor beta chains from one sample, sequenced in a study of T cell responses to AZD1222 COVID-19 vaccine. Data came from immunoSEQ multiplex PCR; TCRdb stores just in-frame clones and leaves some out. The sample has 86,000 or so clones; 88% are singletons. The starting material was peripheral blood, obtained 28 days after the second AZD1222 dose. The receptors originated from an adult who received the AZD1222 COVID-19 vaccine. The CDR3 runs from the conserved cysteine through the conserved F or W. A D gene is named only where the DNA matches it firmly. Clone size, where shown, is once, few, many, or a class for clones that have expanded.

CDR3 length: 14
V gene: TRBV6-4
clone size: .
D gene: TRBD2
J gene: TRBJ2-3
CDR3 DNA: TGTGCCAGCAGGCCTAGCGGGGACACAGATACGCAGTATTTT
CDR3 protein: CASRPSGDTDTQYF

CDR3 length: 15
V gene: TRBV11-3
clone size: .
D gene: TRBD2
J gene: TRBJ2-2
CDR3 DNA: TGTGCCAGCAGCTTTGGCGGGAGAGATACCGGGGAGCTGTTTTTT
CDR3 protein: CASSFGGRDTGELFF

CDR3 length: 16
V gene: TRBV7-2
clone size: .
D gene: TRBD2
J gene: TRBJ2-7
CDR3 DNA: TGTGCCAGCAGCACCACGGGACTAGCGTGGTCCTACGAGCAGTACTTC
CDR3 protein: CASSTTGLAWSYEQYF

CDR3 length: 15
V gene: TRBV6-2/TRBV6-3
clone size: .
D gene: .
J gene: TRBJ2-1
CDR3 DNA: TGTGCCAGCAGCCATGGAGGGGGCGGCGACAATGAGCAGTTCTTC
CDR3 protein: CASSHGGGGDNEQFF

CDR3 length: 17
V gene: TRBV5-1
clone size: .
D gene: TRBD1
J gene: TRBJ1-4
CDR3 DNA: TGCGCCAGCAGCTTGGTGGGACAGGGATCTTTCAATGAAAAACTGTTTTTT
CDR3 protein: CASSLVGQGSFNEKLFF

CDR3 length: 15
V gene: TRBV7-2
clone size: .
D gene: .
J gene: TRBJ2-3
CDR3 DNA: TGTGCCAGCAGGGAAGGGGTTGTATTGGCAGATACGCAGTATTTT
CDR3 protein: CASREGVVLADTQYF

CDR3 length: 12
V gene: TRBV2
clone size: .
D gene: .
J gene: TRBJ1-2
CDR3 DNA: TGTGCCAGCAGTCTGGAGAACTATGGCTACACCTTC
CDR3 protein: CASSLENYGYTF

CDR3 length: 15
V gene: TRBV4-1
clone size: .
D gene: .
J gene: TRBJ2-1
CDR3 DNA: TGCGCCAGCAGCCAAGATAGTGGACTCTACAATGAGCAGTTCTTC
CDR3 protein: CASSQDSGLYNEQFF

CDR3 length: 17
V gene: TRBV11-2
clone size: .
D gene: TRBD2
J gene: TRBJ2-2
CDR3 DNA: TGTGCCAGCAGCTTAGAAACTAGCGGGAGACCGGCCGGGGAGCTGTTTTTT
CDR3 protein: CASSLETSGRPAGELFF

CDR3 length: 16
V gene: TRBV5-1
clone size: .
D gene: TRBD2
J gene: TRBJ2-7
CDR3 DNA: TGCGCCAGCAGCTTTAGCGGGAGGGCCTTTGGGGACGAGCAGTACTTC
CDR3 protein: CASSFSGRAFGDEQYF

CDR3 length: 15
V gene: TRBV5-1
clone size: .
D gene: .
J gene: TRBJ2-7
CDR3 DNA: TGCGCCAGCAGCTTGTGGCAGGGAGTCTATGACGAGCAGTACTTC
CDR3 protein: CASSLWQGVYDEQYF

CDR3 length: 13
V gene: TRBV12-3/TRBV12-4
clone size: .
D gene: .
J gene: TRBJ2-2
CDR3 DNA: TGTGCCAGCAGTTTACGAGGCGCCGGGGAGCTGTTTTTT
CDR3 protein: CASSLRGAGELFF

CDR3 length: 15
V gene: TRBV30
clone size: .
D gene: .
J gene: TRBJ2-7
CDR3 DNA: TGTGCCTGGATATTGGGCAGCGCATACTCCTACGAGCAGTACTTC
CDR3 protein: CAWILGSAYSYEQYF

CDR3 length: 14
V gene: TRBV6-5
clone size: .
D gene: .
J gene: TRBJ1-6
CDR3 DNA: TGTGCCAGCAATTCAGGGTGGGATAATTCACCCCTCCACTTT
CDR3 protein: CASNSGWDNSPLHF

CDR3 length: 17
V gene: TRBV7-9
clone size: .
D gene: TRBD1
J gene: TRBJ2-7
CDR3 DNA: TGTGCCAGCAGCCCCCGGACAGGAAAGCTGCGTTCCTACGAGCAGTACTTC
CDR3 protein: CASSPRTGKLRSYEQYF

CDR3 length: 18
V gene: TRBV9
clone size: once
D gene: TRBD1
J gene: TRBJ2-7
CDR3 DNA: TGTGCCAGCAGCGTATCCAGTCCCGGGACAGGGGGCCCGTACGAGCAGTACTTC
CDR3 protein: CASSVSSPGTGGPYEQYF

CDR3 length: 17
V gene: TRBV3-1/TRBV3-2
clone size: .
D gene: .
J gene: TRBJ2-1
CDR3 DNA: TGTGCCAGCAGCCAAGATGGGCTTCGGGTTCCCTACAATGAGCAGTTCTTC
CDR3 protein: CASSQDGLRVPYNEQFF

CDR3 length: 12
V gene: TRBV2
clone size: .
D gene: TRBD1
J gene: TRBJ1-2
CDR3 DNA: TGTGCCAGCAGGGAGACAGGGGAAGGCTACACCTTC
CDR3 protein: CASRETGEGYTF

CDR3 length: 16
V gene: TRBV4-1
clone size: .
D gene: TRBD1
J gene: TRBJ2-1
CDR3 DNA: TGCGCCAGCAGCCAACGCGGGACAGGGGAATGGAATGAGCAGTTCTTC
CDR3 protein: CASSQRGTGEWNEQFF

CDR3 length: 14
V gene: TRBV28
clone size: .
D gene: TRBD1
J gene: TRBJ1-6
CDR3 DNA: TGTGCCAGCAGGGGGGACAGCTATAATTCACCCCTCCACTTT
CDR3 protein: CASRGDSYNSPLHF

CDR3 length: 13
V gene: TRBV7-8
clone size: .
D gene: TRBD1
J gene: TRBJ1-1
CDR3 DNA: TGTGCCAGCAGCGAACAGGGGGGCACTGAAGCTTTCTTT
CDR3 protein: CASSEQGGTEAFF

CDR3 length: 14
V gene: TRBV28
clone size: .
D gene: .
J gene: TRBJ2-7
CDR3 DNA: TGTGCCAGCAGTTTAGGACTCGGTACCTACGAGCAGTACTTC
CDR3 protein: CASSLGLGTYEQYF

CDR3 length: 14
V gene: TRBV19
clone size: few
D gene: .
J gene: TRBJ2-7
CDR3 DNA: TGTGCCAGTACCCACGTGGGCCCTGCCTACGAGCAGTACTTC
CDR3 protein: CASTHVGPAYEQYF

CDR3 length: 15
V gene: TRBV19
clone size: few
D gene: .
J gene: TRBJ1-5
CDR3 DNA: TGTGCCAGTAATCGACCCGAGGGGGTAGGCCAGCCCCAGCATTTT
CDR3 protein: CASNRPEGVGQPQHF

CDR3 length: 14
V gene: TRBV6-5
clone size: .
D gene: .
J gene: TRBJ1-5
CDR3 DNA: TGTGCCAGCAGCCCATTAGGGGGAAATCAGCCCCAGCATTTT
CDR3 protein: CASSPLGGNQPQHF

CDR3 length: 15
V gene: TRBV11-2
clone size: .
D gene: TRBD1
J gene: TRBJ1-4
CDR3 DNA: TGTGCCAGCAGCACTACGGGGACAGGGGTTGAAAAACTGTTTTTT
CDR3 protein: CASSTTGTGVEKLFF